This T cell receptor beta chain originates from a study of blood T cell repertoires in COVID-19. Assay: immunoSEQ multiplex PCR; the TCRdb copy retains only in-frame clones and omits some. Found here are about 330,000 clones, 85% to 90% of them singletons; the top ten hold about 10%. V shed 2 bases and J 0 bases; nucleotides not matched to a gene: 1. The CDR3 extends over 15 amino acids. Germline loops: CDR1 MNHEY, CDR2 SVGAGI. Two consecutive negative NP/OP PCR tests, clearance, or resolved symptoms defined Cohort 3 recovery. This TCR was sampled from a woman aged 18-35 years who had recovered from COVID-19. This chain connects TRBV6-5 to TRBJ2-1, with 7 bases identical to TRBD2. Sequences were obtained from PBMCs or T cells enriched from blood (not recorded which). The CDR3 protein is CASSYAGVSYNEQFF. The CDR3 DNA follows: TGTGCCAGCAGTTACGCGGGGGTCTCCTACAATGAGCAGTTCTTC.